This T cell receptor beta chain derives from a study of cytomegalovirus exposure and HLA in healthy donors. Study-level background: In a previous analysis, about 100 million unique TCR beta sequences were found from about 190 million T cells. The study's findings and limits: In a later analysis, the majority of CMV-associated beta chains seemingly showed HLA restriction. Analyzed later, association rates of TCRs varied across HLA loci, with DRB1 most and HLA-C fewest.

Trimming cost V 6 bases and J 5 bases, with 13 bases left between them. CDR1 and CDR2 (germline): PRHDT, FYEKMQ (reference sequence). This CDR3 contains 13 residues. PCR used 60 Vbeta primers and 13 Jbeta primers. Clones were sequenced by immunoSEQ multiplex PCR, and TCRdb holds only the in-frame ones, with some missing. The profile shows roughly 160,000 clones, under 85% of them singletons. Donors sampled were nominally healthy, though unrecorded immune exposures were likely. A remark on this clone: Its target is unknown.

Material for sequencing was PBMCs. This chain links TRBV13 with TRBJ1-2; TRBD1 might be the D (5 bases). This receptor was taken from a woman aged 30 to 39 in good health and CMV-seronegative. The CDR3 protein is CASRYTGGYGYTF. The CDR3 nucleotides are TGTGCCAGCAGGTATACAGGAGGGTATGGCTACACCTTC.